A single sample is the source of the 21 T cell receptor beta chains below, sequenced in a study of blood T cell repertoires in COVID-19. Sequenced by immunoSEQ multiplex PCR; TCRdb stores in-frame clones only, minus some. Of some 150,000 clones listed, approximately 85% are singletons. Specimen: peripheral blood. These receptors were obtained from a woman aged 60-75 years with COVID-19, enrolled during active disease.

This CDR3 reads CASSQAEGQRSYEQYF. In nucleotides, the CDR3 is TGCGCCAGCAGCCAAGCAGAGGGACAGCGCTCCTACGAGCAGTACTTC. The V call is TRBV4-3, the J call TRBJ2-7; 7 bases are a match to TRBD1. Germline V gene sequence: CDR1 LGHNA, CDR2 YSLEER. The CDR3 spans 16 residues. V lost 1 base and J lost 0; bases outside the gene matches: 6.

This chain links TRBV3-1 (or the pseudogene TRBV3-2) with TRBJ1-3; D is perhaps TRBD1 (6 bases). Germline CDR1 is LGHDT and CDR2 is YNNKEL (reference sequence). Trimming shortened V by 1 base and J by 4 bases, and 14 bases separated the two germline ends. The CDR3 length is 16 residues. CDR3 in amino acids: CASSQAWGGAGNTIYF. The CDR3 DNA reads TGTGCCAGCAGCCAAGCCTGGGGGGGGGCAGGAAACACCATATATTTT.

This chain links TRBV5-6 with TRBJ1-1; D may be TRBD1 (6 bases). Trimming took off 1 base at V and 5 bases at J, with 12 bases between the two ends. Germline V gene data show CDR1 as SGHDT and CDR2 as YYEEEE. The CDR3 is 14 amino acids. The CDR3 here is CASSLRQARTEAFF. For the CDR3, the DNA is TGTGCCAGCAGCTTGCGACAGGCGAGGACTGAAGCTTTCTTT.

V and J are TRBV12-3 or TRBV12-4 and TRBJ1-2, with no clear D. V was trimmed by 8 bases and J by 0 bases, leaving 10 bases between them. The CDR3 extends over 13 amino acids. In nucleotides, the CDR3 is TGTGCCAGCTCGGAGTATACTAACTATGGCTACACCTTC. Translation gives CASSEYTNYGYTF.

This clone was picked up a small number of times. J is TRBJ2-2 and V is TRBV3-1 (or the pseudogene TRBV3-2); TRBD1 agrees at 8 bases. Germline V gives CDR1 LGHDT, CDR2 YNNKEL (reference sequence). CDR3 length: 16 residues. Trimming cost V 2 bases and J 3 bases; bases outside gene matches: 5. The CDR3 spells CASSQLRTGYTGELFF. The DNA for the CDR3 is TGTGCCAGCAGCCAACTTAGGACAGGGTACACCGGGGAGCTGTTTTTT.

V gene TRBV30 combines with J gene TRBJ1-2; TRBD1 agrees at 8 bases. Looked up from germline, CDR1 is GTSNPN and CDR2 is SVGIG (reference sequence). With 1 base clipped from V and 6 bases from J, the junction kept 4 bases outside the gene matches. This CDR3 spans 13 amino acids. Here the CDR3 DNA reads TGTGCCTGGAGTGGAGGGGACAGGAATGGCTACACCTTC. This codes for CAWSGGDRNGYTF.

This chain joins TRBV19 and TRBJ1-2, with a possible D match to TRBD1 (6 bases). The V gene lost 5 bases and the J gene lost 4 bases, with 14 bases spanning the gap. This CDR3 has 14 residues. CDR1 is LNHDA, CDR2 SQIVND, per germline (reference sequence). DNA of the CDR3: TGTGCCAGTAGTCCCCAGGGGAACGGCTATGGCTACACCTTC. This codes for CASSPQGNGYGYTF.

This sequence joins TRBV4-1 and TRBJ1-1, with D uncertain. V gave up 0 bases and J gave up 5 bases, with 4 bases separating them. CDR1 is MGHRA, CDR2 YSYEKL, per germline. This CDR3 has 12 residues. The CDR3 sequence is CASSQERTEAFF. CDR3 nucleotides: TGCGCCAGCAGCCAAGAGAGGACTGAAGCTTTCTTT.

The chain is built from TRBV9 and TRBJ2-7; D possibly corresponds to TRBD2 (5 bases). CDR3 size: 13 residues. Trimming left V 1 base short and J 7 bases short, with 12 bases between. CDR1 and CDR2 (germline): SGDLS, YYNGEE. The CDR3 sequence: CASSVTLGGEQYF. The CDR3 region has the DNA TGTGCCAGCAGCGTAACCCTCGGAGGTGAGCAGTACTTC.

The chain has TRBV29-1 and TRBJ1-1, with a possible D match to TRBD1 (5 bases). In germline, CDR1 is SQVTM, CDR2 ANQGSEA. V lost 8 bases and J 3 bases, leaving 16 bases between the germline ends. This CDR3 is 13 amino acids long. The CDR3 DNA is TGCAGCCCGGGTGTTTGGGGCCACACTGAAGCTTTCTTT. Its protein product is CSPGVWGHTEAFF. Full variable domain (remainder filled in from reference TRBV29-1 and TRBJ1-1): SAVISQKPSRDICQRGTSLTIQCQVDSQVTMMFWYRQQPGQSLTLIATANQGSEATYESGFVIDKFPISRPNLTFSTLTVSNMSPEDSSIYLCSPGVWGHTEAFFGQGTRLTVV.

The V call is TRBV24-1, the J call TRBJ2-2; 9 positions match TRBD1. The J segment lost 4 bases and the V segment lost 4 bases, leaving 6 bases of the junction unmatched. There are 16 residues in the CDR3. The germline V gene has CDR1 KGHDR and CDR2 SFDVKD. The DNA of the CDR3 is TGTGCCACCAGTGAACGTGGGACAGGGTTCACCGGGGAGCTGTTTTTT. As protein: CATSERGTGFTGELFF.

This chain uses TRBV11-3 with TRBJ2-1, with 10 bases aligning to TRBD2. The CDR3 loop spans 15 amino acids. Unmatched junction bases numbered 6, after V lost 1 base and J lost 9 bases. CDR1 and CDR2 from the germline V gene are SGHNT and YENEEA. The CDR3 sequence: CASSLVAGGAGEQFF. In DNA form, the CDR3 reads TGTGCCAGCAGCTTAGTAGCGGGGGGAGCAGGTGAGCAGTTCTTC.

This chain joins TRBV10-3 and TRBJ1-1; TRBD1 is a possible D gene (6 bases). V lost 6 bases, J lost 1 base, and 6 bases lay in between. CDR1 is ENHRY and CDR2 is SYGVKD in the germline V gene. CDR3 length: 12 amino acids. CDR3 amino acids: CAISRGNTEAFF. CDR3 bases: TGTGCCATCAGCAGGGGGAACACTGAAGCTTTCTTT.

There are a few counts of this clone. This chain joins TRBV5-6 and TRBJ2-3; the D gene is possibly TRBD2 (5 bases). CDR3 size: 14 residues. Trimming left V 2 bases short and J 6 bases short, with 13 bases between. Germline CDR1 SGHDT, CDR2 YYEEEE. The CDR3 sequence is CASSLSGNWDTQYF. The CDR3 bases are TGTGCCAGCAGCTTATCCGGGAACTGGGATACGCAGTATTTT.

This chain connects TRBV5-4 to TRBJ2-1; 7 bases match TRBD2. The trim removed 4 bases at V and 0 bases at J, leaving 7 bases unmatched. The CDR3 has 16 residues. Germline CDR1 and CDR2: SGHNT and YYREEE (reference sequence). The CDR3 reads CASSPPAGSSYNEQFF. The CDR3 DNA reads TGTGCCAGCAGCCCACCAGCGGGGAGCTCCTACAATGAGCAGTTCTTC.

The chain links TRBV3-1 (or the pseudogene TRBV3-2) to TRBJ2-3, with a weak D call TRBD1 (5 bases). Germline CDR1 is LGHDT and CDR2 is YNNKEL (reference sequence). V lost 1 base and J lost 6, with 17 bases in between. There are 16 residues in the CDR3. The CDR3 sequence is CASSQGSSGLYDTQYF. CDR3 nucleotides: TGTGCCAGCAGCCAAGGCTCGTCAGGGCTCTACGATACGCAGTATTTT.

The chain couples TRBV3-1 (or the pseudogene TRBV3-2) to TRBJ1-6; D is undetermined. The V end lost 1 base, the J end lost 7 bases, and 11 bases lay between the germline ends. The CDR3 has 15 residues. CDR1 and CDR2 from the germline V gene are LGHDT and YNNKEL (reference sequence). In DNA form, the CDR3 reads TGTGCCAGCAGCCAAGGGTTTGCGTTAAATTCACCCCTCCACTTT. Translation gives CASSQGFALNSPLHF.

The V gene is TRBV5-1, the J gene TRBJ2-7; the D gene is possibly TRBD1 (6 bases). The CDR3 runs 14 residues. Trimming pared 4 bases from V and 2 bases from J, leaving 13 bases between. CDR1 and CDR2 from the germline V gene are SGHRS and YFSETQ. CDR3 sequence: CASSHREGAYEQYF. CDR3 DNA: TGCGCCAGCAGCCACAGGGAAGGGGCCTACGAGCAGTACTTC.

The chain joins TRBV20-1 to TRBJ1-5, with D tentatively TRBD1 (6 bases). The length of the CDR3 is 15 residues. Germline V CDR1 and CDR2: DFQATT, SNEGSKA (reference sequence). Trimming left V 3 bases short and J 1 base short, with 13 bases between. The CDR3 sequence: CSASSAGASNQPQHF. The CDR3 DNA reads TGCAGTGCTAGTAGTGCGGGGGCGAGCAATCAGCCCCAGCATTTT.

The chain has TRBV6-5 and TRBJ1-1; D gene ambiguous. V shed 0 bases and J shed 4 bases, with 9 bases lying between them. The CDR3 covers 14 residues. CDR1 and CDR2 (germline): MNHEY, SVGAGI. CDR3 bases: TGTGCCAGCAGTTACTCAGCCGAGGGCACTGAAGCTTTCTTT. Protein product: CASSYSAEGTEAFF.

V gene TRBV5-8 combines with J gene TRBJ2-7, with D possibly being TRBD1 (6 bases). The CDR3 is 14 amino acids. Germline CDR1 SGHTS, CDR2 YDEGEE. Trimming stripped 0 bases from V and 5 bases from J, with 12 bases between. CDR3 protein: CASSLGRGTNEQYF. The CDR3, as DNA: TGTGCCAGCAGCTTGGGCAGGGGAACAAACGAGCAGTACTTC.